The rows below give T cell receptor beta chains drawn from one sample of a study of CD8 T cells in ankylosing spondylitis. TCRdb processed the 5' RACE reads anew with MiXCR; each CDR3 protein has one entry. The sample holds about 150,000 distinct CDR3 sequences; roughly 30% are singletons and the top ten take 6%. Sequencing input: synovial fluid, either unsorted or a sorted T cell fraction (not recorded which). These receptors originate from a male donor with ankylosing spondylitis. CDR3s include the opening cysteine and the closing phenylalanine or tryptophan.

J | V | CDR3
TRBJ1-5 | TRBV5-1 | CASSWIGGSQPQHF
TRBJ2-2 | TRBV2 | CASSRQGLNTGELFF
TRBJ2-7 | TRBV27 | CASSLQGSSYEQYF
TRBJ2-3 | TRBV28 | CASSVGHTDTQYF
TRBJ1-5 | TRBV29-1 | CSVITATAGNQPQHF
TRBJ2-3 | TRBV7-2 | CASSLARAGGPDTQYF
TRBJ2-2 | TRBV9 | CASSVGASPTGELFF
TRBJ1-5 | TRBV5-6 | CASSRKGQPQHF
TRBJ2-1 | TRBV10-3 | CAISELSGGGNEQFF
TRBJ2-7 | TRBV20-1 | CSAPDMAYEQYF
TRBJ1-5 | TRBV12-3/TRBV12-4 | CASSLAVGGLYQPQHF
TRBJ2-7 | TRBV3-1 | CASSQVRDSGSGQYF
TRBJ2-5 | TRBV20-1 | CSASTHQGVRETQYF
TRBJ1-1 | TRBV14 | CASSQVQGRGTEAFF
TRBJ2-7 | TRBV20-1 | CSASWDPLYEQYF
TRBJ2-5 | TRBV5-1 | CASSSRSSGGGETQYF
TRBJ1-1 | TRBV6-1 | CASSAAGQGNAEAFF
TRBJ2-5 | TRBV24-1 | CATSVPGRETQYF
TRBJ2-2 | TRBV11-2 | CASSVDRTGELFF
TRBJ2-2 | TRBV4-2 | CASSQDVAGGNGELFF
TRBJ2-6 | TRBV5-1 | CASSWDDAGANVLTF
TRBJ2-3 | TRBV7-9 | CASSHRDSTDTQYF
TRBJ1-4 | TRBV3-1 | CASSQDGQRTNEKLFF
TRBJ2-3 | TRBV20-1 | CSQPRGLDTQYF
TRBJ2-6 | TRBV20-1 | CSAREWTGGNRSGANVLTF
TRBJ1-4 | TRBV5-1 | CASSLIPGEREKLFF
TRBJ2-7 | TRBV29-1 | CSVRPGESYEQYF
TRBJ2-5 | TRBV7-8 | CASSPTDFQETQYF
TRBJ1-1 | TRBV6-6 | CASSYGTEAFF
TRBJ1-2 | TRBV12-3/TRBV12-4 | CASSFGEGGYTF
TRBJ2-7 | TRBV2 | CASNPPYREQYF